Listed below are T cell receptor beta chains from one sample, sequenced in a study of Ad26.COV2.S vaccination and SARS-CoV-2 variants. Sequencing was performed with immunoSEQ multiplex PCR; in TCRdb, only in-frame clones are kept and a portion is missing. This table has some 350,000 clones, 90% appearing once. The input for sequencing was peripheral blood, taken in a trial of Ad26.COV2.S vaccine versus placebo. Source of these receptors: a person between 18 and 65 years old who received the Ad26.COV2.S COVID-19 vaccine or a placebo. CDR3s include the opening cysteine and the closing phenylalanine or tryptophan. The D gene is left open where the match is weak. Not all rows give a size; the values are once, few, many and, for expanded clones, a class.

d_call	clone_size	v_call	j_call	cdr3_aa	cdr3_nt
TRBD1	-	TRBV7-2	TRBJ1-1	CASSRGGAGNTEAFF	TGTGCCAGCAGTCGAGGGGGCGCAGGGAACACTGAAGCTTTCTTT
TRBD2	once	TRBV6-4	TRBJ2-2	CASSPWGGTGELFF	TGTGCCAGCAGTCCCTGGGGGGGTACCGGGGAGCTGTTTTTT
-	-	TRBV6-1	TRBJ2-5	CASSENALEETQYF	TGTGCCAGCAGTGAAAACGCGCTCGAAGAGACCCAGTACTTC
-	-	TRBV7-6	TRBJ2-5	CASSPSGAGQETQYF	TGTGCCAGCAGCCCGTCAGGGGCGGGGCAAGAGACCCAGTACTTC
-	-	TRBV5-6	TRBJ2-2	CASSLVGDGGELFF	TGTGCCAGCAGCTTGGTAGGGGACGGCGGGGAGCTGTTTTTT
TRBD2	-	TRBV4-1	TRBJ2-2	CASSQGRDYSSYLFF	TGCGCCAGCAGCCAAGGGCGGGACTACTCCTCGTATTTGTTTTTT
TRBD1	-	TRBV7-2	TRBJ1-2	CASSLAQGARVGYGYTF	TGTGCCAGCAGCTTAGCGCAGGGGGCGCGGGTTGGCTATGGCTACACCTTC
-	-	TRBV6-5	TRBJ2-3	CASSTGPSTDTQYF	TGTGCCAGCAGTACAGGGCCTAGCACAGATACGCAGTATTTT
-	-	TRBV25-1	TRBJ2-1	CASSEVGSSYNEQFF	TGTGCCAGCAGTGAAGTGGGGAGCTCCTACAATGAGCAGTTCTTC
-	-	TRBV9	TRBJ1-2	CASSASRELEDGYTF	TGTGCCAGCAGCGCCAGCAGGGAGCTAGAGGATGGCTACACCTTC
TRBD1	-	TRBV13	TRBJ1-2	CASSLARSGTGPPDYGYTF	TGTGCCAGCAGCTTGGCGCGGTCCGGGACAGGTCCTCCCGACTATGGCTACACCTTC
TRBD1	-	TRBV27	TRBJ2-5	CASSLNRGAETQYF	TGTGCCAGCAGTTTGAACAGGGGGGCAGAGACCCAGTACTTC
-	once	TRBV9	TRBJ2-1	CASSGRGPGLGDEQFF	TGTGCCAGCAGCGGGCGAGGGCCCGGGTTAGGGGATGAGCAGTTCTTC
-	-	TRBV7-9	TRBJ1-1	CAIDGEGNTEAFF	TGTGCCATCGATGGGGAGGGGAACACTGAAGCTTTCTTT
-	-	TRBV4-1	TRBJ2-7	CASSQDNYEQYF	TGCGCCAGCAGCCAAGATAACTACGAGCAGTACTTC
-	-	TRBV4-1	TRBJ1-4	CASSQSPTSTNEKLFF	TGCGCCAGCAGCCAATCTCCGACCTCAACTAATGAAAAACTGTTTTTT
TRBD1	-	TRBV2	TRBJ2-3	CAQGDTDTQYF	TGTGCCCAGGGGGACACAGATACGCAGTATTTT
TRBD1	-	TRBV7-8	TRBJ1-5	CASSGRGTGGGNQPQHF	TGTGCCAGCAGCGGGCGTGGGACAGGGGGTGGCAATCAGCCCCAGCATTTT
TRBD1	-	TRBV18	TRBJ1-2	CASSPYLDREGNGYTF	TGTGCCAGCTCACCGTACCTAGACAGGGAGGGTAATGGCTACACCTTC
-	many	TRBV15	TRBJ1-5	CATSRDKGFNQPQHF	TGTGCCACCAGCAGAGATAAGGGTTTCAATCAGCCCCAGCATTTT
TRBD1	-	TRBV5-8	TRBJ1-2	CASSLYRTGLGGYTF	TGTGCCAGCAGCTTGTATCGGACAGGGCTCGGTGGCTACACCTTC
TRBD1	-	TRBV19	TRBJ2-1	CACSQTGQAYNEQFF	TGTGCCTGCTCCCAGACGGGACAGGCCTACAATGAGCAGTTCTTC
TRBD1	-	TRBV5-6	TRBJ2-1	CASSLLGDRGSEQFF	TGTGCCAGCAGCTTGTTAGGGGACAGGGGCAGCGAGCAGTTCTTC
-	few	TRBV7-9	TRBJ1-2	CASSADGYGYTF	TGTGCCAGCAGCGCGGACGGCTATGGCTACACCTTC
TRBD2	-	TRBV6-5	TRBJ2-5	CASSWREGETQYF	TGTGCCAGTTCCTGGCGGGAGGGAGAGACCCAGTACTTC
-	-	TRBV27	TRBJ1-1	CASSLLGYTEAFF	TGTGCCAGCAGTTTGTTGGGGTACACTGAAGCTTTCTTT
TRBD1	-	TRBV18	TRBJ2-1	CASSPPDREYYNEQFF	TGTGCCAGCTCACCACCGGACAGGGAATACTACAATGAGCAGTTCTTC
TRBD1	-	TRBV30	TRBJ2-1	CAWTGDNEQFF	TGTGCGTGGACAGGGGACAATGAGCAGTTCTTC
TRBD1	-	TRBV13	TRBJ1-2	CASSSRGGGYGYTF	TGTGCCAGCAGCAGTAGAGGGGGCGGCTATGGCTACACCTTC
-	once	TRBV7-2	TRBJ1-1	CASSLRASEAFF	TGTGCCAGCAGCTTAAGGGCCTCTGAAGCTTTCTTT
-	once	TRBV7-2	TRBJ1-1	CASSLDWGQEAFF	TGTGCCAGCAGCTTAGATTGGGGTCAAGAAGCTTTCTTT
-	-	TRBV30	TRBJ2-2	CAWSAGPRTGELFF	TGTGCCTGGAGTGCGGGTCCCCGAACCGGGGAGCTGTTTTTT
-	-	TRBV9	TRBJ1-2	CASSVGGRVYGYTF	TGTGCCAGCAGCGTAGGGGGCAGGGTCTATGGCTACACCTTC
-	-	TRBV12-3/TRBV12-4	TRBJ2-3	CASSLSADTQYF	TGTGCCAGCAGCCTGTCCGCAGATACGCAGTATTTT
-	-	TRBV13	TRBJ1-2	CASSLGQPGYTF	TGTGCCAGCAGCTTAGGCCAGCCTGGCTACACCTTC
TRBD1	-	TRBV19	TRBJ2-2	CASTDRGDTGELFF	TGTGCCAGTACAGACAGGGGGGACACCGGGGAGCTGTTTTTT
-	-	TRBV29-1	TRBJ1-2	CSAASDRWVNGYTF	TGCAGCGCAGCAAGCGACAGATGGGTTAATGGCTACACCTTC
-	-	TRBV19	TRBJ1-5	CASSKNQRDRVWPQHF	TGTGCCAGTAGCAAAAACCAGAGGGATCGGGTCTGGCCCCAGCATTTT
-	-	TRBV6-5	TRBJ1-4	CASSFGVGEKLFF	TGTGCCAGCAGTTTCGGGGTGGGTGAAAAACTGTTTTTT
TRBD1	once	TRBV27	TRBJ1-6	CASTLGQGAINSPLHF	TGTGCCAGCACCTTAGGACAGGGGGCAATTAATTCACCCCTCCACTTT
-	-	TRBV9	TRBJ1-3	CASSPQRQGSGNTIYF	TGTGCCAGCAGCCCTCAGCGGCAGGGCTCTGGAAACACCATATATTTT
-	-	TRBV10-3	TRBJ1-2	CAISESRAAINYGYTF	TGTGCCATCAGTGAGTCGAGGGCAGCCATTAACTATGGCTACACCTTC
-	-	TRBV19	TRBJ1-1	CASSRWGEDTEAFF	TGTGCCAGTAGTAGATGGGGGGAAGACACTGAAGCTTTCTTT
TRBD1	-	TRBV6-5	TRBJ1-2	CASSPPQGAFGYTF	TGTGCCAGCAGTCCACCACAGGGGGCTTTCGGCTACACCTTC
-	-	TRBV19	TRBJ1-2	CASSTRSGTDYGYTF	TGTGCCAGTAGTACCCGATCCGGGACGGACTATGGCTACACCTTC
-	-	TRBV9	TRBJ2-1	CASSADPQLKAANNEQFF	TGTGCCAGCAGCGCCGATCCCCAGTTAAAAGCGGCGAACAATGAGCAGTTCTTC
-	-	TRBV10-3	TRBJ2-4	CATTHGAVSKNIQYF	TGTGCCACGACTCATGGGGCGGTATCCAAAAACATTCAGTACTTC
TRBD1	once	TRBV19	TRBJ1-4	CASSVGTGAQLFF	TGTGCCAGTAGTGTTGGAACAGGGGCTCAACTGTTTTTT
-	-	TRBV27	TRBJ2-3	CASSAPPVNTQYF	TGTGCCAGCAGTGCCCCTCCGGTGAATACGCAGTATTTT
-	-	TRBV19	TRBJ1-1	CASSISSQNTEAFF	TGTGCCAGTAGTATTAGTTCCCAGAACACTGAAGCTTTCTTT
-	-	TRBV5-6	TRBJ2-1	CASSFGANLNNEQFF	TGTGCCAGCAGCTTCGGCGCGAACTTAAACAATGAGCAGTTCTTC
-	-	TRBV7-7	TRBJ1-1	CASSPGGQNTEAFF	TGTGCCAGCAGCCCCGGGGGGCAGAACACTGAAGCTTTCTTT